This is a list of T cell receptor delta chains from one sample in a study of gamma-delta T cells after stem cell transplantation. TCRdb re-called clones from the RT-PCR reads using CATT. The data contain approximately 1,100 delta-chain clones, about 4% of them seen just once; the ten biggest clones take up 52%. Sequenced material: gamma-delta T cells. These receptors were collected from a human donor. It is not recorded whose cells these are; they may come from a transplant donor. CDR3s include the opening cysteine and the closing phenylalanine or tryptophan. Fields, in order: J gene, V gene, D gene, clone size, CDR3 DNA, CDR3 protein. A D gene is named only where the DNA matches it firmly. The size field is filled for only some rows; it gives once, few, many or a size class.

>TRDJ1|TRDV2|NA|few
TGTGCCTGTGACAACGTGACTAGTGGGGTGATTGTCGCCGATAAACTCATCTTT
CACDNVTSGVIVADKLIF
>TRDJ1|TRDV1|NA|medium-sized
TGTGCTCTTGGGGAGCGTCTAAGCCCAACTCCACTGGGAGCGTACACCGATAAACTCATCTTT
CALGERLSPTPLGAYTDKLIF
>TRDJ1|TRDV2|NA|medium-sized
TGTGCCTGTGACACCTTAACTGGGCCCGATAAACTCATCTTT
CACDTLTGPDKLIF
>TRDJ1|TRDV2|TRDD3|medium-sized
TGTGCCTGTGACACCGTGCTGGGGGATAAGGGAACCGATAAACTCATCTTT
CACDTVLGDKGTDKLIF
>TRDJ1|TRDV1|NA|NA
TGTGCTCTTGGGGAATGGCTGGGGCCCCCTCCGTACACCGATAAACTCATCTTT
CALGEWLGPPPYTDKLIF
>TRDJ3|TRDV2|TRDD3|few
TGTGCCTGTGACAATACTGGGGGATACGCCAGCTCCTGGGACACCCGACAGATGTTTTTC
CACDNTGGYASSWDTRQMFF
>TRDJ1|TRDV2|NA|hyperexpanded
TGTGCCTGTGACACCGTGGGGAACACCGATAAACTCATCTTT
CACDTVGNTDKLIF
>TRDJ2|TRDV2|NA|large
TGTGCCTGTGACACCGTCGGGGGGACAGCACAACTCTTCTTT
CACDTVGGTAQLFF